The 19 T cell receptor beta chains reported below all come from one sample, sequenced in a study of T cell responses to AZD1222 COVID-19 vaccine. The protocol was immunoSEQ multiplex PCR, while the TCRdb copy is restricted to in-frame clones and leaves out a portion. The data show about 100,000 clones, roughly 90% seen once. The sample consisted of peripheral blood, taken on day 0 of AZD1222 vaccination. The source is an adult in good health.

This clone was seen a handful of times. V gene TRBV5-6 combines with J gene TRBJ1-2; a possible D gene is TRBD1 (5 bases). Trimming removed 4 bases at V and 4 bases at J, with 11 bases between. The CDR3 has 13 residues. CDR1 and CDR2 (germline): SGHDT, YYEEEE. The CDR3 sequence: CASSAAGRYGYTF. Written as DNA, the CDR3 is TGTGCCAGCAGCGCGGCAGGGCGCTATGGCTACACCTTC.

The V and J genes are TRBV27 and TRBJ2-1; 10 bases fit TRBD2. With V trimmed by 6 bases and J by 5 bases, 4 bases remained unmatched. The V gene's germline CDR1 is MNHEY and CDR2 SMNVEV (reference sequence). The CDR3 covers 14 residues. Here the CDR3 reads CASSLAGADNEQFF. The CDR3 bases are TGTGCCAGCAGCCTAGCGGGAGCCGACAATGAGCAGTTCTTC.

This chain links TRBV30 with TRBJ2-1, with 14 nucleotides matching TRBD2. J was trimmed by 16 bases and V by 5 bases; bases with no gene match: 13. This CDR3 contains 14 residues. The germline CDR1 and CDR2 sequences are GTSNPN and SVGIG (reference sequence). CDR3 sequence reads: CAWESGTSGRVGFF. The CDR3 region has the DNA TGTGCCTGGGAATCCGGGACTAGCGGGAGAGTGGGTTTCTTC.

This chain uses TRBV18 with TRBJ1-1; possibly TRBD1 for D (6 bases). Trimming left V 3 bases short and J 1 base short, with 12 bases between. The CDR3 has 15 residues. CDR1 and CDR2 (germline): KGHSH, LQKENI. This CDR3 is CASSPIQQGNTEAFF. CDR3 nucleotide sequence: TGTGCCAGCTCACCCATTCAACAGGGGAACACTGAAGCTTTCTTT.

This clone was detected a few times. CDR3: CASSSRRITGGRQYF. Written as DNA, the CDR3 is TGTGCCAGCAGTTCCCGGCGGATTACGGGAGGGAGGCAGTATTTT. This chain uses TRBV28 with TRBJ2-3, with 8 positions matching TRBD2. After removal of 4 bases from V and 11 bases from J, the junction contained 14 bases not matched to a gene. Germline V gene sequence: CDR1 MDHEN, CDR2 SYDVKM. This CDR3 contains 15 residues.

The chain links TRBV11-2 to TRBJ2-3, with TRBD1 matching 7 bases. The germline V gene encodes CDR1 SGHAT and CDR2 FQNNGV. This CDR3 spans 16 amino acids. The V and J ends lost 4 bases and 2 bases, in that order; junction bases with no gene match: 9. CDR3 sequence reads: CASSSGTASVTDTQYF. The CDR3 region has the DNA TGTGCCAGCAGCTCTGGGACAGCATCAGTCACAGATACGCAGTATTTT.

This chain connects TRBV9 to TRBJ2-2, with a weak D call TRBD2 (5 bases). This CDR3 is 16 amino acids long. The ends were cut back, 2 bases at V and 1 base at J, with 12 bases in the middle. Germline lookup yields CDR1 SGDLS and CDR2 YYNGEE. CDR3 protein: CASSVSGGLNTGELFF. CDR3 DNA: TGTGCCAGCAGCGTCAGTGGAGGATTGAACACCGGGGAGCTGTTTTTT.

The rearrangement links TRBV4-3 to TRBJ1-1; D ambiguous. From germline, CDR1 is LGHNA and CDR2 YSLEER. The CDR3 runs 12 residues. Deletions cut 3 bases from V and 7 bases from J, with 9 bases between. For the CDR3, the DNA is TGCGCCAGCAGCCAGCAGGCAGGTGAAGCTTTCTTT. It specifies CASSQQAGEAFF.

This chain uses TRBV10-1 with TRBJ1-4; 7 bases line up with TRBD1. CDR1 is WNHNN, CDR2 SYGVQD, per germline (reference sequence). With V trimmed by 2 bases and J by 4 bases, 4 bases remained unmatched. The CDR3 runs 15 residues. The CDR3 coding sequence is TGCGCCAGCAGTGAGACGGGACAGCTTAATGAAAAACTGTTTTTT. Protein: CASSETGQLNEKLFF.

The chain joins TRBV12-3 or TRBV12-4 to TRBJ2-1; D call uncertain. This CDR3 is 13 amino acids long. Trimming took 3 bases from V and 7 from J, leaving 10 bases between them. CDR3 in amino acids: CASSFPEVNEQFF. In DNA, the CDR3 is TGTGCCAGCAGTTTCCCAGAGGTAAATGAGCAGTTCTTC.

The chain employs TRBV29-1 and TRBJ2-5; D possibly corresponds to TRBD2 (6 bases). The germline V gene has CDR1 SQVTM and CDR2 ANQGSEA. The V and J ends lost 7 bases and 12 bases respectively, with 15 bases between them. This CDR3 has 10 amino acids. CDR3 in amino acids: CSGAEGPEYF. Here the CDR3 DNA reads TGCAGCGGGGCGGAGGGGCCGGAGTACTTC.

The V call is TRBV30, the J call TRBJ1-2; TRBD1 matches 7 bases. The V gene's germline CDR1 is GTSNPN and CDR2 SVGIG (reference sequence). The CDR3 loop spans 13 amino acids. Trimming cost V 3 bases and J 6 bases; bases outside gene matches: 7. The CDR3 nucleotides are TGTGCCTGGAGCAGGGGGGCAGCTGATGGCTACACCTTC. Protein product: CAWSRGAADGYTF.

Worth noting for this clone: Additional DNA sequences in this sample encode the identical CDR3. The rearrangement uses TRBV18 and TRBJ1-2, with D tentatively TRBD1 (6 bases). The CDR3 has 16 residues. Germline values: CDR1 KGHSH, CDR2 LQKENI. V was trimmed by 2 bases and J by 0 bases, leaving 13 bases between them. DNA of the CDR3: TGTGCCAGCTCACCAGCGGGGGCAGCAACTAACTATGGCTACACCTTC. This translates into CASSPAGAATNYGYTF.

The gene calls are TRBV19 and TRBJ1-1; no clear D. V was cut by 5 bases and J by 1 base, with 8 bases left in between. The CDR3 has 13 residues. In germline, CDR1 is LNHDA, CDR2 SQIVND (reference sequence). CDR3 bases: TGTGCCAGTAGTTACACGGGGAACACTGAAGCTTTCTTT. The encoded protein is CASSYTGNTEAFF. The full variable domain, its missing parts supplied by reference TRBV19 and TRBJ1-1, is DGGITQSPKYLFRKEGQNVTLSCEQNLNHDAMYWYRQDPGQGLRLIYYSQIVNDFQKGDIAEGYSVSREKKESFPLTVTSAQKNPTAFYLCASSYTGNTEAFFGQGTRLTVV.

Here the CDR3 reads CASSQAPLTGQYEQYF. The CDR3, as DNA: TGTGCCAGCAGCCAAGCACCCCTTACCGGCCAATACGAGCAGTACTTC. V usage is TRBV3-1 (or the pseudogene TRBV3-2) and J usage is TRBJ2-7; D call uncertain. The CDR3 has 16 residues. Germline V gene sequence: CDR1 LGHDT, CDR2 YNNKEL (reference sequence). V lost 1 base, J lost 4 bases, and 17 bases lay in between.

The J gene is TRBJ2-3, the V gene TRBV29-1; D might be TRBD1 or TRBD2, each matching 5 bases. The CDR3 is 16 residues long. Germline V gene sequence: CDR1 SQVTM, CDR2 ANQGSEA. V lost 0 bases and J 4 bases, leaving 17 bases between the germline ends. The CDR3: CSVEEPGTTKPDTQYF. For the CDR3, the DNA is TGCAGCGTTGAAGAACCCGGGACCACAAAGCCAGATACGCAGTATTTT.

This clone was counted a single time. V and J are TRBV3-1 (or the pseudogene TRBV3-2) and TRBJ2-7; the match to TRBD2 covers 8 bases. CDR1 is LGHDT and CDR2 is YNNKEL in the germline V gene (reference sequence). The V gene end was trimmed by 4 bases and the J gene end by 2 bases; junction bases not matched to a gene: 4. The CDR3 length is 14 residues. The CDR3 loop reads CASSLSGNTYEQYF. For the CDR3, the DNA is TGTGCCAGCAGCCTTAGCGGGAACACCTACGAGCAGTACTTC.

A few counts support this clone. Within the sample, other DNA sequences also encode this same CDR3. V usage is TRBV7-9 and J usage is TRBJ2-7; D is perhaps TRBD2 (6 bases). Germline lookup yields CDR1 SEHNR and CDR2 FQNEAQ (reference sequence). The V and J ends lost 2 bases and 3 bases respectively, with 8 bases between them. The CDR3 spans 13 residues. Written as DNA, the CDR3 is TGTGCCAGCAGCTTACGGGGGATCTACGAGCAGTACTTC. It encodes CASSLRGIYEQYF.

The chain has TRBV5-6 and TRBJ2-3; TRBD2 matches 7 bases. Germline V gene data show CDR1 as SGHDT and CDR2 as YYEEEE. This CDR3 contains 14 residues. The V and J ends lost 3 bases and 2 bases, in that order; junction bases with no gene match: 3. CDR3 DNA sequence: TGTGCCAGCAGCTCACTAGCGAACACAGATACGCAGTATTTT. It specifies CASSSLANTDTQYF.